Listed below are T cell receptor beta chains from one sample, sequenced in a study of T cell clonotyping in hematopoietic cell transplantation. This table comes from immunoSEQ multiplex PCR, and its TCRdb copy is limited to in-frame clones, with some not included. This table holds about 69,000 clones, about 96% found once. The sample in question was peripheral blood mononuclear cells, obtained before stem cell transplant. The receptors here all came from a woman aged 45-59 years with acute myeloid leukemia. Some clones in this sample may be carry-over from other donors' samples. The CDR3 runs from the conserved cysteine through the conserved F or W. D genes are given only for firm matches. Clone sizes are given selectively: once, few, many, or a class where the clone is expanded.

V gene,clone size,J gene,D gene,CDR3 protein,CDR3 DNA
TRBV5-1,-,TRBJ2-7,-,CASSSNRQTYEQYF,TGCGCCAGCAGCTCCAACCGACAGACCTACGAGCAGTACTTC
TRBV30,-,TRBJ2-4,-,CAWSVIDRTKNIQYF,TGTGCCTGGAGTGTAATTGATAGGACCAAAAACATTCAGTACTTC
TRBV5-8,-,TRBJ2-6,-,CASSLTGFGANVLTF,TGTGCCAGCAGCTTGACAGGGTTTGGGGCCAACGTCCTGACTTTC
TRBV27,-,TRBJ1-1,TRBD1,CASGRDRGGKAFF,TGTGCCAGCGGCCGGGACAGGGGAGGGAAAGCTTTCTTT
TRBV27,-,TRBJ2-6,-,CASSIQVTGANVLTF,TGTGCCAGCAGTATACAGGTAACTGGGGCCAACGTCCTGACTTTC
TRBV13,-,TRBJ1-2,-,CASSFGPRGYTF,TGTGCCAGCAGCTTTGGTCCTCGGGGCTACACCTTC
TRBV4-1,-,TRBJ2-5,TRBD2,CASSHRLAGEGETQYF,TGCGCCAGCAGCCACCGACTAGCGGGAGAGGGGGAGACCCAGTACTTC
TRBV2,-,TRBJ2-7,-,CASTTGRGRDEQYF,TGTGCCAGCACCACAGGTAGGGGCCGGGACGAGCAGTACTTC
TRBV11-3,-,TRBJ1-1,TRBD1,CASGAGGYGEAFF,TGTGCCAGCGGGGCAGGGGGCTACGGTGAAGCTTTCTTT
TRBV30,once,TRBJ1-1,-,CACLTGRVNTEAFF,TGTGCCTGTCTCACCGGACGGGTGAACACTGAAGCTTTCTTT
TRBV6-6,-,TRBJ1-5,-,CASSYSLVNQPQHF,TGTGCCAGCAGTTACTCCTTGGTAAATCAGCCCCAGCATTTT
TRBV25-1,-,TRBJ1-2,-,CASNLGGDGYTF,TGTGCCAGCAACCTGGGCGGGGACGGCTACACCTTC
TRBV30,-,TRBJ2-1,-,CAWRLLASGEQFF,TGTGCCTGGAGACTGCTAGCGTCAGGTGAGCAGTTCTTC
TRBV30,once,TRBJ1-2,-,CAWSVQGQVYGYTF,TGTGCCTGGAGTGTACAGGGTCAGGTTTATGGCTACACCTTC
TRBV6-5,-,TRBJ2-4,-,CASSPALGGNIQYF,TGTGCCAGCAGCCCCGCTTTAGGGGGAAACATTCAGTACTTC
TRBV6-1,-,TRBJ1-1,TRBD1,CASREAGGNTEAFF,TGTGCCAGCAGGGAGGCAGGGGGAAACACTGAAGCTTTCTTT
TRBV9,-,TRBJ2-3,TRBD2,CASSGGGLAGTRGTDTQYF,TGTGCCAGCAGCGGCGGGGGACTAGCGGGGACCCGGGGCACAGATACGCAGTATTTT
TRBV28,-,TRBJ2-5,TRBD2,CASRRLAGALGETQYF,TGTGCCAGCAGACGACTAGCGGGAGCGTTGGGAGAGACCCAGTACTTC
TRBV6-6,-,TRBJ1-5,-,CASSTTVEANQPQHF,TGTGCCAGCAGTACTACAGTAGAAGCCAATCAGCCCCAGCATTTT
TRBV6-5,few,TRBJ1-2,-,CASSAQPYGYTF,TGTGCCAGCAGTGCTCAGCCCTATGGCTACACCTTC
TRBV30,-,TRBJ1-1,-,CAWRDTGRTEAFF,TGTGCCTGGAGAGATACAGGGCGCACTGAAGCTTTCTTT
TRBV7-7,-,TRBJ2-5,TRBD2,CASSGSGLARGETQYF,TGTGCTAGCAGCGGATCGGGACTAGCGAGGGGGGAGACCCAGTACTTC
TRBV30,-,TRBJ1-4,TRBD1,CAWSVTGGNEKLFF,TGTGCCTGGAGTGTGACAGGGGGAAATGAAAAACTGTTTTTT
TRBV27,-,TRBJ2-2,-,CASWGNTGELFF,TGTGCCTCATGGGGAAACACCGGGGAGCTGTTTTTT
TRBV7-8,-,TRBJ2-7,-,CASSFTGTSHYEQYF,TGTGCCAGCAGCTTTACCGGGACATCCCACTACGAGCAGTACTTC
TRBV28,-,TRBJ2-7,TRBD2,CASSSYKTSGAPTYYEQYF,TGTGCCAGCAGTTCCTACAAGACTAGCGGGGCTCCAACCTACTACGAGCAGTACTTC
TRBV28,once,TRBJ1-3,-,CASSLGGGTGNTIYF,TGTGCCAGCAGCCTTGGTGGGGGGACTGGAAACACCATATATTTT
TRBV9,-,TRBJ2-4,TRBD2,CASSLTTGRDIQYF,TGTGCCAGCAGCCTGACTACGGGGAGGGACATTCAGTACTTC
TRBV5-4,-,TRBJ2-7,TRBD1,CASSLDRPGQGAYEQYF,TGTGCCAGCAGCTTGGATCGCCCGGGACAGGGGGCATACGAGCAGTACTTC
TRBV11-2,-,TRBJ1-1,TRBD1,CASSLGPDRGAFF,TGTGCCAGCAGCTTGGGCCCGGACAGGGGAGCTTTCTTT
TRBV7-9,-,TRBJ2-7,-,CASSLTPREACMF,TGTGCCAGCAGCCTTACACCGCGGGAAGCGTGTATGTTC
TRBV28,-,TRBJ2-7,-,CASRTDYEQYF,TGTGCCAGTAGGACAGACTACGAGCAGTACTTC
TRBV28,-,TRBJ1-1,-,CASSTRAGYTEAFF,TGTGCCAGCAGTACCAGGGCTGGATACACTGAAGCTTTCTTT
TRBV2,-,TRBJ1-1,-,CASSQAERTTEAFF,TGTGCCAGCAGTCAGGCCGAGAGGACCACTGAAGCTTTCTTT
TRBV30,-,TRBJ2-1,-,CACSTGSSYNEQFF,TGTGCCTGCTCCACGGGGAGCTCCTACAATGAGCAGTTCTTC
TRBV7-3,once,TRBJ2-3,-,CASSFNRDTNTQYF,TGTGCCAGCAGCTTCAACAGGGACACGAATACGCAGTATTTT
TRBV4-2,-,TRBJ2-5,-,CASSQDRGGATRETQYF,TGTGCCAGCAGCCAAGATCGAGGCGGGGCGACCAGGGAGACCCAGTACTTC
TRBV29-1,-,TRBJ2-5,-,CSVPGWETQYF,TGCAGCGTTCCAGGATGGGAGACCCAGTACTTC
TRBV27,once,TRBJ2-1,TRBD2,CASSLSIGSGGLNEQFF,TGTGCCAGCAGTTTATCGATCGGCAGCGGGGGTCTTAATGAGCAGTTCTTC
TRBV7-2,-,TRBJ2-7,TRBD2,CASSLEGRVAGMGEQYF,TGTGCCAGCAGCTTAGAGGGTCGGGTAGCGGGGATGGGGGAGCAGTACTTC
TRBV28,-,TRBJ2-6,-,CASSFGRQGGANVLTF,TGTGCCAGCAGTTTTGGACGCCAGGGTGGGGCCAACGTCCTGACTTTC
TRBV30,-,TRBJ2-7,-,CAWSDQVRYEQYF,TGTGCCTGGAGTGATCAAGTTAGGTACGAGCAGTACTTC
TRBV5-1,-,TRBJ2-7,-,CASSSQATSSYEQYF,TGCGCCAGCAGCTCTCAGGCGACGAGCTCCTACGAGCAGTACTTC
TRBV19,-,TRBJ2-5,TRBD2,CASTRTSGPQETQYF,TGTGCCAGTACCAGGACTAGCGGGCCCCAAGAGACCCAGTACTTC
TRBV4-1,-,TRBJ2-2,-,CASSQVISGELFF,TGCGCCAGCAGCCAAGTTATTTCCGGGGAGCTGTTTTTT